This entry concerns a single T cell receptor beta chain. The data belong to a study of blood T cell repertoires in COVID-19. At the level of the study: Samples taken during acute and convalescent COVID-19 were collected in the United States, Italy and Spain.

Germline assignment: CDR1 SGHTA and CDR2 FQGNSA. The CDR3 loop spans 18 amino acids. Trimming stripped 4 bases from V and 2 bases from J, with 20 bases between. Per the original data handling: Quantification of nucleated cells was approximated via reference gene primer amplification. Measured with immunoSEQ multiplex PCR; TCRdb has only the in-frame clones, and not every one. That table supplies the V and J calls and clone size; D and trimming were determined from the DNA. The sample includes about 200,000 clones, approximately 79% of them seen just once. V is TRBV7-2 and J is TRBJ2-2, with D possibly matching TRBD2 (6 bases). The TCR was taken from a human donor in a cohort sampled during active COVID-19. Source material: peripheral blood. The CDR3: CASSSEDYGPFNTGELFF. For the CDR3, the DNA is TGTGCCAGCAGCTCGGAGGACTACGGGCCATTTAACACCGGGGAGCTGTTTTTT.